One and the same sample provided the 32 T cell receptor beta chains below, sequenced in a study of blood T cell repertoires in COVID-19. The repertoire was sequenced with immunoSEQ multiplex PCR; TCRdb's copy has only in-frame clones and lacks some. This table holds 150,000 to 200,000 clones, approximately 75% found once. The sample consisted of peripheral blood. The origin of the receptors is a human donor in a cohort sampled during active COVID-19.

The V gene is TRBV7-8, the J gene TRBJ2-3, with D unclear. The V gene lost 1 base and the J gene lost 4 bases, with 9 bases spanning the gap. The CDR3 is 14 residues long. Per germline, CDR1 SGHVS and CDR2 FQNEAQ. The CDR3 is CASSLGALSDTQYF. The DNA of the CDR3 is TGTGCCAGCAGCTTAGGAGCACTATCAGATACGCAGTATTTT.

The V and J genes are TRBV11-2 and TRBJ2-2, with D possibly TRBD1 on 6 matching bases. The CDR3 length is 17 residues. Germline V gene data show CDR1 as SGHAT and CDR2 as FQNNGV. Trimming left V 1 base short and J 2 bases short, with 14 bases between. CDR3 DNA: TGTGCCAGCAGCTTAGGTTCGGGACATACCAACACCGGGGAGCTGTTTTTT. Translating it yields CASSLGSGHTNTGELFF.

This chain joins TRBV7-2 and TRBJ1-3; TRBD1 agrees at 8 bases. Germline lookup yields CDR1 SGHTA and CDR2 FQGNSA. The CDR3 has 15 amino acids. Unmatched junction bases numbered 14, after V lost 5 bases and J lost 11 bases. CDR3 region: CASSPEGDRSGAIYF. In nucleotides, the CDR3 is TGTGCCAGCAGCCCCGAGGGGGACAGGAGCGGGGCCATATATTTT.

This clone was seen only a few times. V usage is TRBV4-3 and J usage is TRBJ1-2, with TRBD1 matching over 8 bases. The CDR3 runs to 14 residues. Trimming at V came to 3 bases and at J to 2 bases, leaving 2 bases not matched to a gene. Germline assignment: CDR1 LGHNA and CDR2 YSLEER. In DNA form, the CDR3 reads TGCGCCAGCAGCCACGGACAGGGAAACTATGGCTACACCTTC. This codes for CASSHGQGNYGYTF.

This rearrangement joins TRBV30 to TRBJ1-5, with TRBD1 identical over 9 bases. Germline V gene data show CDR1 as GTSNPN and CDR2 as SVGIG (reference sequence). The trim removed 0 bases at V and 6 bases at J, leaving 6 bases unmatched. The CDR3 extends over 15 amino acids. CDR3 sequence: CAWSVGQGMTQPQHF. The CDR3 bases are TGTGCCTGGAGTGTAGGACAGGGGATGACTCAGCCCCAGCATTTT.

This chain links TRBV18 with TRBJ2-7, with D unresolved. V lost 6 bases, J lost 4 bases, and 13 bases lay in between. This CDR3 region has 13 residues. Germline-derived CDR1 and CDR2 are KGHSH and LQKENI. The CDR3 is CASSPMEYYEQYF. For the CDR3, the DNA is TGTGCCAGCTCCCCCATGGAGTATTACGAGCAGTACTTC.

The CDR3 sequence: CASSYGGDTNEKLFF. The CDR3 DNA sequence: TGTGCCAGCAGTTACGGGGGGGATACTAATGAAAAACTGTTTTTT. The chain recombines TRBV6-6 with TRBJ1-4; TRBD1 is a possible D gene (5 bases). Trimming took 2 bases from V and 2 from J, leaving 9 bases between them. The CDR3 covers 15 residues. Germline CDR1 is MNHNY and CDR2 is SVGAGI (reference sequence).

The V call is TRBV2, the J call TRBJ2-1, with TRBD1 as a possible D gene (5 bases). The CDR3 runs to 13 residues. The germline CDR1 and CDR2 sequences are SNHLY and FYNNEI. The V end lost 3 bases, the J end lost 13 bases, and 16 bases lay between the germline ends. The CDR3 sequence is CASSELHGALQFF. CDR3 sequence (DNA): TGTGCCAGCAGTGAGTTACATGGGGCCTTACAGTTCTTC. The entire variable domain, with the rest obtained from reference TRBV2 and TRBJ2-1, is as follows: EPEVTQTPSHQVTQMGQEVILRCVPISNHLYFYWYRQILGQKVEFLVSFYNNEISEKSEIFDDQFSVERPDGSNFTLKIRSTKLEDSAMYFCASSELHGALQFFGPGTRLTVL.

J is TRBJ2-2 and V is TRBV11-3, with 12 bases aligning to TRBD2. Germline V lookup: CDR1 SGHNT, CDR2 YENEEA. The CDR3 totals 15 residues. The V gene end was trimmed by 4 bases and the J gene end by 6 bases; junction bases not matched to a gene: 3. This CDR3 reads CASSSRTSGAGELFF. DNA of the CDR3: TGTGCCAGCAGCTCTAGGACTAGCGGGGCCGGGGAGCTGTTTTTT.

This rearrangement joins TRBV21-1 to TRBJ2-3; the table gives TRBD2 as D, unverified against the DNA. TRBV21-1 is flagged as a pseudogene. CDR3 size: 19 residues. CDR3 residues: CASRAYRLAGDALTDTQYF. CDR3 coding DNA: TGTGCCAGCAGAGCCTACCGACTAGCGGGGGACGCTCTTACAGATACGCAGTATTTT.

V usage is TRBV5-1 and J usage is TRBJ2-2; 7 bases map to TRBD1. This CDR3 contains 15 residues. With V trimmed by 0 bases and J by 7 bases, 6 bases remained unmatched. Germline V gene sequence: CDR1 SGHRS, CDR2 YFSETQ. For the CDR3, the DNA is TGCGCCAGCAGCTTGGGACAGGGCGGTATCGGGGAGCTGTTTTTT. Its translation is CASSLGQGGIGELFF.

This clone appeared a few times. The chain recombines TRBV19 with TRBJ2-1; D perhaps matches TRBD2 (5 bases). The CDR3 loop spans 16 amino acids. Germline assignment: CDR1 LNHDA and CDR2 SQIVND (reference sequence). The V end lost 3 bases, the J end lost 3 bases, and 15 bases lay between the germline ends. The chain's CDR3 is CASSIARGSFYNEQFF. The CDR3, as DNA: TGTGCCAGTAGTATCGCACGAGGGAGTTTCTACAATGAGCAGTTCTTC.

The chain combines TRBV6-2 or TRBV6-3 with TRBJ1-2; 8 positions match TRBD1. V gave up 5 bases and J gave up 1 base; unmatched junction bases: 12. The CDR3 contains 17 residues. Germline assignment: CDR1 MNHEY and CDR2 SVGEGT. The CDR3 loop reads CASSHWDRIIVNYGYTF. CDR3 DNA: TGTGCCAGCAGTCACTGGGACAGGATCATCGTTAACTATGGCTACACCTTC.

The chain couples TRBV6-5 to TRBJ2-1; 9 bases fit TRBD2. This CDR3 region has 14 residues. Germline V CDR1 and CDR2: MNHEY, SVGAGI. V dropped 4 bases and J dropped 5; count of bases not matched to a gene: 3. The CDR3 spells CASSWRGGNNEQFF. CDR3 DNA: TGTGCCAGCAGTTGGCGGGGGGGCAACAATGAGCAGTTCTTC.

The gene calls are TRBV20-1 and TRBJ1-1; weak D call: TRBD1 (6 bases). Trimming pared 7 bases from V and 4 bases from J, leaving 10 bases between. In germline, CDR1 is DFQATT, CDR2 SNEGSKA (reference sequence). This CDR3 contains 11 residues. CDR3: CSVRGVTEAFF. In DNA, the CDR3 is TGCAGTGTCAGGGGTGTCACTGAAGCTTTCTTT.

The V gene is TRBV4-3, the J gene TRBJ1-2; 7 bases match TRBD1. J lost 8 bases, V lost 0 bases, and 9 bases had no gene match. The CDR3 is 15 amino acids. Germline loops: CDR1 LGHNA, CDR2 YSLEER. CDR3 sequence reads: CASSQETHQGVGYTF. In nucleotides, the CDR3 is TGCGCCAGCAGCCAAGAGACCCACCAGGGGGTAGGCTACACCTTC.

The rearrangement links TRBV10-3 to TRBJ2-2; TRBD1 is a possible D gene (6 bases). CDR3 length: 14 amino acids. CDR1 and CDR2 from the germline V gene are ENHRY and SYGVKD. Trimming removed 0 bases at V and 5 bases at J, with 7 bases between. As DNA, the CDR3 is TGTGCCATCAGTGAGTCAGGGGGTACCGGGGAGCTGTTTTTT. Protein sequence: CAISESGGTGELFF.

The chain employs TRBV28 and TRBJ2-7, with a tentative D call TRBD2 (5 bases). This CDR3 has 15 residues. The germline V gene has CDR1 MDHEN and CDR2 SYDVKM. Deletions cut 4 bases from V and 2 bases from J, with 15 bases between. In DNA form, the CDR3 reads TGTGCCAGCAGTTCCATCTGGACCGGGGCCTACGAGCAGTACTTC. Amino acids: CASSSIWTGAYEQYF.

The chain employs TRBV4-3 and TRBJ2-4; 14 bases line up with TRBD2. The germline V gene encodes CDR1 LGHNA and CDR2 YSLEER. The V gene end was trimmed by 1 base and the J gene end by 0 bases; junction bases not matched to a gene: 8. This CDR3 spans 20 amino acids. The CDR3 DNA reads TGCGCCAGCAGCCAAGCCGGACTAGCGGGAGGAAAGTTAGCCAAAAACATTCAGTACTTC. Its protein is CASSQAGLAGGKLAKNIQYF.

The V and J genes are TRBV11-2 and TRBJ2-7; TRBD2 aligns across 7 bases. The germline gives CDR1 SGHAT, CDR2 FQNNGV. The CDR3 runs to 17 residues. V shed 3 bases and J 0 bases; nucleotides not matched to a gene: 11. The CDR3 loop reads CASSFGIGGRSSYEQYF. CDR3 nucleotide sequence: TGTGCCAGCAGCTTCGGGATCGGGGGGAGGAGCTCCTACGAGCAGTACTTC.

This chain uses TRBV20-1 with TRBJ2-7; D is perhaps TRBD2 (6 bases). Germline lookup yields CDR1 DFQATT and CDR2 SNEGSKA (reference sequence). CDR3 length: 16 residues. The V and J ends lost 3 bases and 0 bases respectively, with 18 bases between them. CDR3 DNA sequence: TGCAGTGCTAGTGGTAGCGGAGTTCGAAGCTCCTACGAGCAGTACTTC. It is translated as CSASGSGVRSSYEQYF.

The chain recombines TRBV5-1 with TRBJ2-2, with a weak D call TRBD1 (6 bases). This CDR3 contains 15 residues. Trimming shortened V by 0 bases and J by 3 bases, and 9 bases separated the two germline ends. Germline values: CDR1 SGHRS, CDR2 YFSETQ. The CDR3 loop is CASSLEGGDTGELFF. In nucleotides, the CDR3 is TGCGCCAGCAGCTTGGAAGGGGGAGACACCGGGGAGCTGTTTTTT.

The chain carries TRBV4-1 and TRBJ1-1; 8 bases match TRBD1. Germline CDR1 is MGHRA and CDR2 is YSYEKL. Trimming at V came to 6 bases and at J to 4 bases, leaving 7 bases not matched to a gene. This CDR3 is 14 amino acids long. CDR3 residues: CASSPGQGGTEAFF. The CDR3 DNA reads TGCGCCAGCAGTCCTGGACAGGGTGGCACTGAAGCTTTCTTT.

J is TRBJ2-3 and V is TRBV7-2, with a possible D match to TRBD2 (5 bases). The V end lost 2 bases, the J end lost 2 bases, and 11 bases lay between the germline ends. The CDR3 covers 15 residues. Germline V gives CDR1 SGHTA, CDR2 FQGNSA. This CDR3 reads CASSLRSLATDTQYF. CDR3 nucleotides: TGTGCCAGCAGCTTAAGATCGCTAGCCACAGATACGCAGTATTTT.

This clone has only one observation. The chain is built from TRBV6-5 and TRBJ2-5; possible D gene TRBD1, 6 bases. Germline CDR1 MNHEY, CDR2 SVGAGI. The CDR3 totals 13 residues. The V and J ends lost 6 bases and 4 bases respectively, with 12 bases between them. CDR3 amino acids: CASSRGSGETQYF. CDR3 sequence (DNA): TGTGCCAGCAGCAGGGGTTCGGGAGAGACCCAGTACTTC.

This chain connects TRBV6-1 to TRBJ1-5; 7 bases agree with TRBD1. The CDR3 has 15 residues. The germline CDR1 and CDR2 sequences are MNHNS and SASEGT. The J segment lost 4 bases and the V segment lost 1 base, leaving 4 bases of the junction unmatched. The chain's CDR3 is CASSEGVQGNQPQHF. The CDR3 nucleotides are TGTGCCAGCAGTGAAGGGGTACAGGGGAATCAGCCCCAGCATTTT.

This clone appeared once. The chain couples TRBV27 to TRBJ1-3; D unclear. CDR1 and CDR2 (germline): MNHEY, SMNVEV (reference sequence). V was cut by 1 base and J by 0 bases, with 10 bases left in between. This CDR3 comprises 16 residues. The CDR3 nucleotides read TGTGCCAGCAGTTTATACGCGGCGAACTCTGGAAACACCATATATTTT. Its protein product is CASSLYAANSGNTIYF.

The V gene is TRBV7-2, the J gene TRBJ2-7; the match to TRBD2 covers 8 bases. Germline V lookup: CDR1 SGHTA, CDR2 FQGNSA. Trimming removed 3 bases from V and 2 bases from J; junction bases left unmatched: 15. There are 18 residues in the CDR3. CDR3 in DNA: TGTGCCAGCAGCTTCCCCCGGCTAGCGGGCCGAAGCCCCTACGAGCAGTACTTC. Translating it yields CASSFPRLAGRSPYEQYF.

V usage is TRBV29-1 and J usage is TRBJ2-7; maybe TRBD2 (5 bases). There are 11 residues in the CDR3. V lost 7 bases to trimming and J lost 2 bases, with 9 bases between them. Germline values: CDR1 SQVTM, CDR2 ANQGSEA. DNA of the CDR3: TGCAGCGGAGGGAGTACCTACGAGCAGTACTTC. Protein: CSGGSTYEQYF.

The chain recombines TRBV24-1 with TRBJ1-2, with 8 positions matching TRBD1. J gave up 3 bases and V 4 bases, and 6 bases lay outside the gene matches. CDR3 length: 15 residues. Germline V lookup: CDR1 KGHDR, CDR2 SFDVKD. The CDR3 DNA is TGTGCCACCAGTGAGCCCGGACAGGGAGACTATGGCTACACCTTC. Translation gives CATSEPGQGDYGYTF.

The chain carries TRBV3-1 (or the pseudogene TRBV3-2) and TRBJ1-1, with 7 bases lining up with TRBD1. The CDR3 totals 14 residues. Looked up from germline, CDR1 is LGHDT and CDR2 is YNNKEL (reference sequence). V was clipped by 4 bases and J by 3 bases; unmatched bases: 5. CDR3 loop: CASSRQGVDTEAFF. The CDR3 DNA reads as TGTGCCAGCAGCCGACAGGGCGTAGACACTGAAGCTTTCTTT.

V gene TRBV30 combines with J gene TRBJ1-1; 8 bases fit TRBD1. The CDR3 contains 16 residues. Germline V gene data show CDR1 as GTSNPN and CDR2 as SVGIG (reference sequence). The V and J ends lost 2 bases and 3 bases, in that order; junction bases with no gene match: 11. The DNA of the CDR3 is TGTGCCTGGAGTTCCTTTCCAGGGGGCGCGCACACTGAAGCTTTCTTT. Its protein product is CAWSSFPGGAHTEAFF.